The T cell receptor (beta chain) described here comes from a study of T cells in localized non-small cell lung cancer. Study conclusions and caveats: Without multi-region sequencing, intratumor heterogeneity could not be excluded. Greater blood T cell density accompanied longer overall survival. Appearances in adjacent lung were noted for a median approximately 50 of the top 100 tumor clones. Uninvolved adjacent lung, not tumor, had the highest T cell clonality.

The protocol was immunoSEQ multiplex PCR, while the TCRdb copy is restricted to in-frame clones and leaves out a portion. The sample yields about 26,000 clones, 75% to 90% seen once. The CDR3 covers 13 residues. Germline CDR1 KGHSH, CDR2 LQKENI. Trimming cost V 5 bases and J 5 bases; bases outside gene matches: 5. As for this clone: The antigen remains unidentified.

Sample: peripheral blood, taken before any cancer treatment. The V and J genes are TRBV18 and TRBJ1-1; 7 nucleotides match TRBD1. The sequence was obtained from a woman between 35 and 70 years old with stage I lung adenocarcinoma. The CDR3 here is CASSLRQGTEAFF. The CDR3 coding sequence is TGTGCCAGCTCATTGAGACAGGGTACTGAAGCTTTCTTT.